This section outlines one T cell receptor beta chain sequence together with its context. The time point is: pre-sensitization, week 0. Described treatment: therapeutic diphenylcyclopropenone sensitization with weekly scalp DPC. V lost 4 bases and J lost 2, with 16 bases in between. CDR1 SGHTS and CDR2 YDEGEE come from the germline V gene. The CDR3 extends over 16 amino acids. TCRdb independently ran MiXCR on the RACE reads; one entry per CDR3 protein. There are 150,000 to 200,000 distinct CDR3 sequences in the sample; under 35% occur only once, and about 2.8% lies in the top ten. The record originates from a study of human T cells and chemical hapten exposure. Study at large: Across samples, TCR yields varied, mostly owing to small differences in pooled library volumes.

The sequencing here drew on whole blood, taken in connection with sensitization to the hapten diphenylcyclopropenone (DPC). The chain recombines TRBV5-8 with TRBJ1-5, with a weak D call TRBD1 (6 bases). The clonotype was recovered from a young woman with alopecia areata. Some clones in this sample may be carry-over from other donors' samples. The CDR3 reads CASSPRGGAGNQPQHF. CDR3 in DNA: TGTGCCAGCAGCCCTAGGGGGGGTGCTGGCAATCAGCCCCAGCATTTT.